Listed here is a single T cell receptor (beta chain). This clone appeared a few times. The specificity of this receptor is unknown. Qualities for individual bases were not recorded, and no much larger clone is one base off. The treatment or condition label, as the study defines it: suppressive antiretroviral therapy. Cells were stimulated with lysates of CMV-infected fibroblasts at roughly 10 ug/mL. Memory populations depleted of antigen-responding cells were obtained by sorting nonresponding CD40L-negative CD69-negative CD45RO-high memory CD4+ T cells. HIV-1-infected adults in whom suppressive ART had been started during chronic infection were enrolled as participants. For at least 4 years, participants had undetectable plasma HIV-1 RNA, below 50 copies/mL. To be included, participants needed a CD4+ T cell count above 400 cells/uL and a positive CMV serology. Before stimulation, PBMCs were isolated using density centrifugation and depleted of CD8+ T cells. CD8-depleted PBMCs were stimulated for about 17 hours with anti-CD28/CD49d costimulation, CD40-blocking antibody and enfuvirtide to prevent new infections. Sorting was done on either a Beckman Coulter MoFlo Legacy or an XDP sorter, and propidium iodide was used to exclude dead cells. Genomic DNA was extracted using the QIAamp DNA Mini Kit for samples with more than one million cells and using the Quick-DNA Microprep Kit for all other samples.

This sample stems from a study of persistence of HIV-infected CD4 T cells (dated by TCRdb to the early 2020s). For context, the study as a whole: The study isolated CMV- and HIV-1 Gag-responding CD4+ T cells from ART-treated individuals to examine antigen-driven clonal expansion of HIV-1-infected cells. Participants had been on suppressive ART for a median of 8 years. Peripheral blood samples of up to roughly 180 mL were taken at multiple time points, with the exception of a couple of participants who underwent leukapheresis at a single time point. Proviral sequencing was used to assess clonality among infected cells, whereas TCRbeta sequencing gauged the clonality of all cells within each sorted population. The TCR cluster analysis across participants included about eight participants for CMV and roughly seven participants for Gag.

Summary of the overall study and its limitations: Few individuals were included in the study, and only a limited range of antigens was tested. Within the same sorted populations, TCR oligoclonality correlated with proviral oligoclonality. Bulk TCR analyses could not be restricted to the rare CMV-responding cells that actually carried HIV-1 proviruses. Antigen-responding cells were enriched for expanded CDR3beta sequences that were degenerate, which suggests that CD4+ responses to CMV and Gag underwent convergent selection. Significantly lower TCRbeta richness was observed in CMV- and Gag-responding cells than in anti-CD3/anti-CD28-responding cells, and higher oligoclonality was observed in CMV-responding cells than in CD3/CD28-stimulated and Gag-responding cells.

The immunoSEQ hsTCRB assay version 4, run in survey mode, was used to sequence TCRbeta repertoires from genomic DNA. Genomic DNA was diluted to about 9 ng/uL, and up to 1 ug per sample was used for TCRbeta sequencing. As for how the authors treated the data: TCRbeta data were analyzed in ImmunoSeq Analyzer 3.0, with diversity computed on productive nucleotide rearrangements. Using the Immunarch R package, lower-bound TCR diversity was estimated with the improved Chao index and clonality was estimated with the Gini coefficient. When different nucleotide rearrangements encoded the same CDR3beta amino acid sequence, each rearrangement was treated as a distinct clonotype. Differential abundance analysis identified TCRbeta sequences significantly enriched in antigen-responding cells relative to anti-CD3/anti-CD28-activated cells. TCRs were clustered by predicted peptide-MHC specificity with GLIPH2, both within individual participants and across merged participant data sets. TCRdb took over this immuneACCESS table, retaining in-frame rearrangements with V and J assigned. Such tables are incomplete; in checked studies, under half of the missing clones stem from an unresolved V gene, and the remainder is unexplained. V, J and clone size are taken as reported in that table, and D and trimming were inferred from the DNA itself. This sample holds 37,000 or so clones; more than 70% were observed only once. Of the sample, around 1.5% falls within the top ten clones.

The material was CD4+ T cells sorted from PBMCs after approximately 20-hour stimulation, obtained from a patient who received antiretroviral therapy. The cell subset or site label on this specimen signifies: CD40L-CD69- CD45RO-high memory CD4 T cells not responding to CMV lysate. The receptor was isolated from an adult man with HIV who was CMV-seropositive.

The DNA sequence is given as TGCGCCAGCAGCCAAGAGGACGGGGGATTCCGGCCCCAGCATTTT. Translated, it gives CASSQEDGGFRPQHF. Here the chain combines TRBV4-1 and TRBJ1-5; the D gene is possibly TRBD1, with 5 bases matching. CDR1 MGHRA and CDR2 YSYEKL were looked up in the germline V gene. V gives up 0 bases and J gives up 9 bases, and the segment between their germline ends measures 15 bases. The CDR3, cysteine through phenylalanine, is 15 amino acids long. The entry retains the CDR3 DNA only, 45 bases that are in frame from base 1.